The 24 T cell receptor beta chains below all came from one sample that was sequenced in a study of T cells in Graves' hyperthyroidism and ophthalmopathy. RNA transcripts served as the template for amplifying TCR beta CDR3 regions. When the TCR CDR3 underwent first-round RT-PCR, the HTBI primer set was used. Each CDR3 protein gets one entry after TCRdb re-called the multiplex PCR reads with MiXCR. The sample holds roughly 380,000 distinct CDR3 sequences; about a fifth are singletons and the top ten take approximately 4%. Sequenced material: blood. The receptor source for this set is a young woman with Graves' hyperthyroidism.

The table lists this clonotype with many counts. V gene TRBV12-3 or TRBV12-4 combines with J gene TRBJ1-6; no firm D call. The CDR3 spans 14 residues. The V end was cut by 5 bases, the J end by 4 bases, with 9 bases between. The DNA of the CDR3 is TGTGCCAGCAGTCGACCGACATATAATTCACCCCTCCACTTT. This gives the protein CASSRPTYNSPLHF.

This clonotype has at least ten counts. The chain links TRBV10-3 to TRBJ2-2; weak D call: TRBD2 (7 bases). This CDR3 spans 15 amino acids. The germline CDR1 and CDR2 sequences are ENHRY and SYGVKD. The germline V and J ends were trimmed by 6 bases and 1 base, with 12 bases remaining between them. The CDR3: CAISLGGQNTGELFF. CDR3 DNA: TGTGCCATCAGCCTGGGGGGGCAGAACACCGGGGAGCTGTTTTTT.

Points on this clonotype: One end of the junction varies from germline; a read error may be responsible. The chain uses TRBV20-1 and TRBJ2-2; perhaps TRBD2 as D (6 bases). CDR1 and CDR2 (germline): DFQATT, SNEGSKA (reference sequence). The CDR3 covers 13 residues. For the CDR3, the DNA is TGCAGTGCTAGAGATCTAGCGTACGGGGATCTGTTTTTT. Encoded protein: CSARDLAYGDLFF.

There are many counts of this clonotype. The CDR3 spells CASSSAQQWETQYF. The CDR3, as DNA: TGTGCCAGCAGCTCCGCCCAACAGTGGGAGACCCAGTACTTC. The chain uses TRBV11-2 and TRBJ2-5; the D is unclear. This CDR3 region has 14 residues. V was shortened by 4 bases and J by 5 bases, with 14 bases between the two germline ends. Germline V gene data show CDR1 as SGHAT and CDR2 as FQNNGV.

V gene TRBV6-1 combines with J gene TRBJ2-2, with 7 nucleotides matching TRBD1. CDR1 and CDR2 (germline): MNHNS, SASEGT. This CDR3 is built from 11 residues. Losses at the gene ends were 8 bases for V and 7 bases for J; bases not matched to a gene: 1. CDR3 protein: CASGDSGELFF. The DNA of the CDR3 is TGTGCCAGCGGGGACAGCGGGGAGCTGTTTTTT.

Ten or more counts support this clonotype. V usage is TRBV11-2 and J usage is TRBJ1-1; D is unclear. The CDR3 extends over 14 amino acids. CDR1 SGHAT and CDR2 FQNNGV come from the germline V gene. Between the trimmed V and J ends, which lost 5 bases and 0 bases, there was a span of 10 bases. CDR3 bases: TGTGCCAGCAGCGCCCGGCCGATGAACACTGAAGCTTTCTTT. Its translation: CASSARPMNTEAFF.

This sequence joins TRBV6-5 and TRBJ2-5; 7 bases fit TRBD1. CDR3 size: 16 residues. Germline V gene lookup returns CDR1 MNHEY and CDR2 SVGAGI. The trim removed 4 bases at V and 0 bases at J, leaving 8 bases unmatched. The CDR3 protein is CASSFGQVANQETQYF. Written as DNA, the CDR3 is TGTGCCAGCAGTTTCGGACAGGTCGCTAACCAAGAGACCCAGTACTTC.

The rearrangement uses TRBV6-1 and TRBJ2-7; the match to TRBD1 covers 7 bases. V shed 0 bases, J shed 5 bases, and the junction held 7 bases outside the gene matches. The CDR3 is 15 residues long. Germline V gives CDR1 MNHNS, CDR2 SASEGT. CDR3 DNA sequence: TGTGCCAGCAGTGAAGCGCAACAGGGGTCCGACGAGCAGTACTTC. It encodes CASSEAQQGSDEQYF.

This clonotype was seen once. The chain combines TRBV15 with TRBJ1-2; D is uncertain. The CDR3 sequence is 15 residues long. V was pared by 0 bases and J by 4 bases, with 12 bases between. Per germline, CDR1 LNHNV and CDR2 YYDKDF (reference sequence). In nucleotides, the CDR3 is TGTGCCACCAGCAGAGATATTGACACGCTCTATGGCTACACCTTC. It translates to CATSRDIDTLYGYTF.

This chain connects TRBV11-2 to TRBJ1-2; D is possibly TRBD1 (6 bases). Germline V lookup: CDR1 SGHAT, CDR2 FQNNGV. Between the trimmed V and J ends, which lost 1 base and 1 base, there was a span of 19 bases. This CDR3 is built from 18 residues. The CDR3 region is CASSLGVPGAKDNYGYTF. The CDR3 region has the DNA TGTGCCAGCAGCTTAGGGGTCCCGGGGGCAAAGGATAACTATGGCTACACCTTC. The complete variable domain, with remaining parts taken from reference TRBV11-2 and TRBJ1-2, reads EAGVAQSPRYKIIEKRQSVAFWCNPISGHATLYWYQQILGQGPKLLIQFQNNGVVDDSQLPKDRFSAERLKGVDSTLKIQPAKLEDSAVYLCASSLGVPGAKDNYGYTFGSGTRLTVV.

This clonotype occurred a few times. The chain employs TRBV5-1 and TRBJ2-3, with TRBD2 matching over 12 bases. CDR1 and CDR2 (germline): SGHRS, YFSETQ. With 0 bases clipped from V and 1 base from J, the junction kept 0 bases outside the gene matches. The CDR3 contains 16 residues. This chain's CDR3 is CASSLGLAGGTDTQYF. The CDR3, as DNA: TGCGCCAGCAGCTTGGGACTAGCGGGAGGCACAGATACGCAGTATTTT.

Only a few counts were recorded for this clonotype. Just one base apart from a much larger clone, this may be a read error. This chain links TRBV20-1 with TRBJ2-7; D could derive from TRBD1 or TRBD2 (5 bases each). The germline CDR1 and CDR2 sequences are DFQATT and SNEGSKA (reference sequence). Deletions cut 5 bases from V and 0 bases from J, with 17 bases between. This CDR3 region has 15 residues. The CDR3, as DNA: TGCAGTGCTGAAATGCAGGGAGACCGCTCCTACGAGCAGTACTTC. It yields the protein CSAEMQGDRSYEQYF.

At least ten counts were recorded for this clonotype. The V call is TRBV12-3 or TRBV12-4, the J call TRBJ2-7; D uncertain. The CDR3 is 14 residues long. The V end was cut by 2 bases, the J end by 2 bases, with 10 bases between. The CDR3 here is CASSLPLLTYEQYF. CDR3 nucleotides: TGTGCCAGCAGTTTACCACTCCTGACCTACGAGCAGTACTTC.

This clonotype was seen many times. V gene TRBV5-6 combines with J gene TRBJ1-1; no clear D. Germline V gene lookup returns CDR1 SGHDT and CDR2 YYEEEE. The CDR3 length is 16 residues. The germline V and J ends were trimmed by 0 bases and 2 bases, with 14 bases remaining between them. The CDR3 sequence is CASSLDWSLPNTEAFF. The CDR3 DNA sequence: TGTGCCAGCAGCTTGGATTGGAGCCTACCCAACACTGAAGCTTTCTTT.

This clonotype was seen repeatedly, ten times or more. The V gene is TRBV10-3, the J gene TRBJ1-2, with TRBD1 matching over 7 bases. The CDR3 runs to 14 residues. Germline V gene data show CDR1 as ENHRY and CDR2 as SYGVKD. J lost 8 bases, V lost 0 bases, and 6 bases had no gene match. The CDR3 coding sequence is TGTGCCATCAGTGAGTCAGAGACAGGGAACGGCTACACCTTC. This translates into CAISESETGNGYTF.

This clonotype was counted ten times or more. The rearrangement joins TRBV7-8 to TRBJ2-4, with D uncertain. V lost 1 base and J lost 3, with 16 bases in between. The CDR3 spans 17 residues. The germline V gene encodes CDR1 SGHVS and CDR2 FQNEAQ. This CDR3 reads CASSLGGGFLGKNIQYF. The DNA for the CDR3 is TGTGCCAGCAGCTTAGGGGGTGGGTTTTTAGGCAAAAACATTCAGTACTTC.

This clonotype was counted ten times or more. This sequence joins TRBV4-2 and TRBJ1-2; D remains unclear. Trimming cost V 2 bases and J 6 bases, with 10 bases left between them. The CDR3 runs to 13 residues. CDR1 is LGHNA and CDR2 is YNFKEQ in the germline V gene. CDR3 protein: CASSQQDWDGYTF. In DNA, the CDR3 is TGTGCCAGCAGCCAACAGGATTGGGATGGCTACACCTTC.

The J gene is TRBJ2-5, the V gene TRBV12-3 or TRBV12-4; the match to TRBD2 covers 7 bases. This CDR3 is built from 12 residues. With V trimmed by 8 bases and J by 4 bases, 4 bases remained unmatched. This CDR3 is CASCGGGETQYF. The CDR3 DNA reads TGTGCCAGCTGCGGGGGAGGAGAGACCCAGTACTTC.

This clonotype was found many times. This chain joins TRBV2 and TRBJ2-5; D remains unclear. CDR3 size: 12 residues. CDR1 and CDR2 from the germline V gene are SNHLY and FYNNEI. V lost 3 bases and J 2 bases, leaving 4 bases between the germline ends. CDR3 DNA sequence: TGTGCCAGCAGTGACGAGCAAGAGACCCAGTACTTC. The encoded protein is CASSDEQETQYF.

The sample holds many counts of this clonotype. CDR3: CASSLQGYGYTF. The CDR3 DNA sequence: TGTGCCAGCAGTTTACAGGGCTATGGCTACACCTTC. The chain couples TRBV27 to TRBJ1-2, with a tentative D call TRBD1 (5 bases). Per germline, CDR1 MNHEY and CDR2 SMNVEV (reference sequence). CDR3 length: 12 amino acids. V lost 2 bases and J 4 bases, leaving 5 bases between the germline ends.

This clonotype came up many times. The rearrangement joins TRBV11-3 to TRBJ1-1; D may be TRBD1 (5 bases). This CDR3 region has 13 residues. The germline CDR1 and CDR2 sequences are SGHNT and YENEEA. V gave up 3 bases and J gave up 10 bases, with 15 bases separating them. The CDR3 DNA is TGTGCCAGCAGCTTGCGAGGGGATGGGCCAGCTTTCTTT. Its protein is CASSLRGDGPAFF.

V usage is TRBV24-1 and J usage is TRBJ2-5; D gene unclear. Deletions cut 3 bases from V and 2 bases from J, with 12 bases between. Germline V gene data show CDR1 as KGHDR and CDR2 as SFDVKD. This CDR3 spans 15 amino acids. The CDR3 loop reads CATSDIRAKQETQYF. CDR3 DNA: TGTGCCACCAGTGATATCCGGGCGAAACAAGAGACCCAGTACTTC.

This clonotype showed up many times. This rearrangement joins TRBV14 to TRBJ2-5, with D perhaps TRBD2 (5 bases). The CDR3 runs to 16 residues. Per germline, CDR1 SGHDN and CDR2 FVKESK. Trimming left V 1 base short and J 5 bases short, with 17 bases between. The CDR3 DNA reads TGTGCCAGCAGCCAAGGTTCTTCCGGGGATTGGGAGACCCAGTACTTC. Protein sequence: CASSQGSSGDWETQYF.

This clonotype was found a few times. The rearrangement joins TRBV2 to TRBJ1-5; 7 nucleotides line up with TRBD1. There are 16 residues in the CDR3. V trimming: 8 bases; J trimming: 3 bases; junction bases outside the gene matches: 13. The V gene's germline CDR1 is SNHLY and CDR2 FYNNEI. The DNA of the CDR3 is TGTGCCAGCGGACTGCATCGACAGGGCAACAATCAGCCCCAGCATTTT. This encodes CASGLHRQGNNQPQHF.